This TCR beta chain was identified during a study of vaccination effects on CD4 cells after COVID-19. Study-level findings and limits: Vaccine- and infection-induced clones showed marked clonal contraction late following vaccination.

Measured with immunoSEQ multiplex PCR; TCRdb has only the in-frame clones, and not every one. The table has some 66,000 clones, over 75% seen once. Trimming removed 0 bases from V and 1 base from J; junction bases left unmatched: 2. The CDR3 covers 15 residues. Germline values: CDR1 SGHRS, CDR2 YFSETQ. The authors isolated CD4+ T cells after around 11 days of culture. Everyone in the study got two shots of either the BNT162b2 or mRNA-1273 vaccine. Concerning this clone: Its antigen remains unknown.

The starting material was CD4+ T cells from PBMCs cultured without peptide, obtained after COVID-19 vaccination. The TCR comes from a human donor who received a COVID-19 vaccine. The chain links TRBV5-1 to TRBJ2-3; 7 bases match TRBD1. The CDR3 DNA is TGCGCCAGCAGCTTGGACAGGGGAGGCACAGATACGCAGTATTTT. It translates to CASSLDRGGTDTQYF.